What follows are 17 T cell receptor beta chains derived from one specimen sequenced in a study of T cell repertoires in cytomegalovirus infection. TCRdb reprocessed the reads with MiXCR, giving one entry per CDR3 protein. The sample gives 630,000 or so distinct CDR3 sequences, less than 25% of which show up once; 6.5% to 10% is in the top ten. What was sequenced was CD8+ T cells from PBMCs. These TCRs come from a human donor in good health (CMV status not recorded). Some clones in this sample may be carry-over from other donors' samples.

This clonotype was seen only a few times. The chain has TRBV9 and TRBJ2-1; the match to TRBD2 covers 8 bases. The CDR3 extends over 17 amino acids. The J segment lost 0 bases and the V segment lost 4 bases, leaving 9 bases of the junction unmatched. Germline CDR1 and CDR2: SGDLS and YYNGEE. CDR3 sequence reads: CASSYNPGGASYNEQFF. CDR3 in DNA: TGTGCCAGCAGCTACAACCCCGGGGGGGCCTCCTACAATGAGCAGTTCTTC.

The V call is TRBV6-6, the J call TRBJ2-7, with D perhaps matching TRBD1 (5 bases). The germline V gene encodes CDR1 MNHNY and CDR2 SVGAGI (reference sequence). Deletions cut 6 bases from V and 2 bases from J, with 11 bases between. CDR3 size: 13 residues. The CDR3: CASRETEAYEQYV. CDR3 bases: TGTGCCAGCAGAGAGACAGAAGCCTACGAGCAGTACGTC.

The chain is built from TRBV20-1 and TRBJ2-5; 10 nucleotides agree with TRBD1. The CDR3 length is 14 residues. Germline loops: CDR1 DFQATT, CDR2 SNEGSKA (reference sequence). The V gene end was trimmed by 3 bases and the J gene end by 7 bases; junction bases not matched to a gene: 8. The CDR3 loop reads CSARGQGNPGTQYF. The CDR3 bases are TGCAGTGCTAGGGGACAGGGGAACCCTGGGACCCAGTACTTC.

This clonotype came up many times. This rearrangement joins TRBV7-6 to TRBJ1-1; D is ambiguous. Germline CDR1 is SGHVS and CDR2 is FNYEAQ. The V end lost 5 bases, the J end lost 1 base, and 17 bases lay between the germline ends. CDR3 length: 16 residues. CDR3 residues: CASSPLELRENTEAFF. CDR3 DNA sequence: TGTGCCAGCAGCCCGTTAGAACTGCGGGAGAACACTGAAGCTTTCTTT.

This clonotype was seen ten or more times. This chain connects TRBV12-3 or TRBV12-4 to TRBJ2-7; 8 positions agree with TRBD2. With V trimmed by 0 bases and J by 5 bases, 15 bases remained unmatched. CDR3 length: 18 residues. DNA of the CDR3: TGTGCCAGCAGTTTAGCAACCTGGGACGGGGGGGCGGGCCACGAGCAGTACTTC. Its translation is CASSLATWDGGAGHEQYF.

The table lists this clonotype with a few counts. The chain combines TRBV4-1 with TRBJ2-1, with D tentatively TRBD2 (6 bases). This CDR3 spans 22 amino acids. V shed 0 bases and J shed 4 bases, with 31 bases lying between them. Looked up from germline, CDR1 is MGHRA and CDR2 is YSYEKL. CDR3 amino acids: CASSQDPPLAQPAPDLYNEQFF. DNA of the CDR3: TGCGCCAGCAGCCAAGACCCTCCCCTAGCGCAGCCCGCTCCCGACCTATACAATGAGCAGTTCTTC.

This clonotype has more than one count but fewer than ten. V is TRBV2 and J is TRBJ1-6; D is unresolved. CDR3 size: 15 residues. The V gene lost 7 bases and the J gene lost 0 bases, with 10 bases spanning the gap. Germline V gene data show CDR1 as SNHLY and CDR2 as FYNNEI. CDR3 protein: CASNPTFSYNSPLHF. The CDR3 bases are TGTGCCAGCAACCCGACATTCTCCTATAATTCACCCCTCCACTTT.

A note on this clonotype: This probably arose from a read error, given a far larger clone one base away. The V gene is TRBV7-2, the J gene TRBJ2-1; D is perhaps TRBD2 (5 bases). CDR1 and CDR2 (germline): SGHTA, FQGNSA. The CDR3 contains 11 residues. V lost 4 bases, J lost 11 bases, and 9 bases lay in between. The CDR3 reads CASSSGGKQFF. CDR3 bases: TGTGCCAGCAGCTCCGGAGGTAAGCAGTTCTTC.

Of note for this clonotype: This may come from a read error, since a much larger clone is one base off. J is TRBJ2-7 and V is TRBV7-2; D is uncertain. The V and J ends lost 0 bases and 2 bases respectively, with 5 bases between them. Germline CDR1 and CDR2: SGHTA and FQGNSA. This CDR3 is 13 amino acids long. CDR3 nucleotides: TGTACCAGCAGCTTAGCCCAGACCTACGAGCAGTACTTC. It is translated as CTSSLAQTYEQYF. Combining the CDR3 with reference TRBV7-2 and TRBJ2-7 gives the whole variable domain GAGVSQSPSNKVTEKGKDVELRCDPISGHTALYWYRQSLGQGLEFLIYFQGNSAPDKSGLPSDRFSAERTGGSVSTLTIQRTQQEDSAVYLCTSSLAQTYEQYFGPGTRLTVT.

This clonotype occurred many times. The chain joins TRBV27 to TRBJ1-1; no firm D call. V was cut by 2 bases and J by 1 base, with 8 bases left in between. CDR3 length equals 14 residues. CDR1 MNHEY and CDR2 SMNVEV come from the germline V gene (reference sequence). The CDR3 DNA is TGTGCCAGCAGTTTAGGTTTACAGAACACTGAAGCTTTCTTT. Translation gives CASSLGLQNTEAFF.

Only a few counts were recorded for this clonotype. The rearrangement uses TRBV11-2 and TRBJ1-2; maybe TRBD1 (5 bases). The CDR3 extends over 15 amino acids. The germline V gene has CDR1 SGHAT and CDR2 FQNNGV. Trimming left V 1 base short and J 4 bases short, with 13 bases between. Here the CDR3 reads CASSLGEPGSYGYTF. The CDR3 DNA is TGTGCCAGCAGCTTAGGTGAACCAGGGTCCTATGGCTACACCTTC.

This chain links TRBV2 with TRBJ2-3; 8 bases map to TRBD1. The CDR3 runs to 16 residues. Unmatched junction bases numbered 13, after V lost 9 bases and J lost 2 bases. Per germline, CDR1 SNHLY and CDR2 FYNNEI. CDR3 nucleotide sequence: TGTGCCAGTCGGCCAAAACAGGGGGTCGACACAGATACGCAGTATTTT. This codes for CASRPKQGVDTDTQYF.

This clonotype came up a few times. The chain combines TRBV4-1 with TRBJ2-2; D perhaps matches TRBD2 (5 bases). This CDR3 comprises 14 residues. The ends were cut back, 7 bases at V and 3 bases at J, with 12 bases in the middle. The V gene's germline CDR1 is MGHRA and CDR2 YSYEKL. DNA of the CDR3: TGCGCCAGCACATTTACGGGGTACACCGGGGAGCTGTTTTTT. It translates to CASTFTGYTGELFF.

Only a few counts were recorded for this clonotype. The chain carries TRBV10-3 and TRBJ2-1; D ambiguous. The V and J ends lost 3 bases and 10 bases respectively, with 10 bases between them. CDR3 length equals 12 residues. Germline-derived CDR1 and CDR2 are ENHRY and SYGVKD. In DNA form, the CDR3 reads TGTGCCATCAGTGACGTGGGCGACGAGCAGTTCTTC. Its protein product is CAISDVGDEQFF.

Remarks on this clonotype: A read error may account for a junction end that differs from germline. The chain recombines TRBV4-3 with TRBJ1-4; D is unclear. The CDR3 totals 15 residues. Germline-derived CDR1 and CDR2 are LGHNA and YSLEER. CDR3 bases: TGCGCCAACAGCCAAGAAGAAAGGCCTAATGAAAAACTGTTTTTT. Encoded protein: CANSQEERPNEKLFF.

The CDR3 sequence is CASSLELRGTGANVLTF. The CDR3 DNA reads as TGCGCCAGCAGCTTGGAATTGCGGGGGACTGGGGCCAACGTCCTGACTTTC. The J gene is TRBJ2-6, the V gene TRBV5-1; 7 bases align to TRBD2. CDR1 and CDR2 (germline): SGHRS, YFSETQ. This CDR3 region has 17 residues. V trimming: 0 bases; J trimming: 2 bases; junction bases outside the gene matches: 5.

In DNA form, the CDR3 reads TGTGCCAGCAGTCCCCGAGCAGGGGCCGCGCGAGAGACCCAGTACTTC. Translating it yields CASSPRAGAARETQYF. The chain carries TRBV27 and TRBJ2-5, with a tentative D call TRBD1 (6 bases). The CDR3 covers 16 residues. V lost 5 bases and J 4 bases, leaving 20 bases between the germline ends. The germline V gene encodes CDR1 MNHEY and CDR2 SMNVEV (reference sequence).